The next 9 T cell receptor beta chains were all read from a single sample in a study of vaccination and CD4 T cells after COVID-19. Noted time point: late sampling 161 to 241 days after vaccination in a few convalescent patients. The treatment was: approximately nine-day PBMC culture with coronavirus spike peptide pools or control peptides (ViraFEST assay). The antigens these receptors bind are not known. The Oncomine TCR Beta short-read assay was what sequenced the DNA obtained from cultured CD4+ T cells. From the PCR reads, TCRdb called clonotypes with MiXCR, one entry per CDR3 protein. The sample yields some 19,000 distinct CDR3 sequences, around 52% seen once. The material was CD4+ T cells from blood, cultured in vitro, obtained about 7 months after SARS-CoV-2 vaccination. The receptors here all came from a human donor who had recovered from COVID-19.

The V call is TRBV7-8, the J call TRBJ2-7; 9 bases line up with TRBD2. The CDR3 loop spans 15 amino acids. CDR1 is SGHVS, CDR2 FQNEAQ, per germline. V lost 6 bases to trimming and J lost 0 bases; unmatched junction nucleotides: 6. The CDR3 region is CASSPLAGRSYEQYF. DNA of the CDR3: TGTGCCAGCAGTCCACTAGCGGGTCGCTCCTACGAGCAGTACTTC.

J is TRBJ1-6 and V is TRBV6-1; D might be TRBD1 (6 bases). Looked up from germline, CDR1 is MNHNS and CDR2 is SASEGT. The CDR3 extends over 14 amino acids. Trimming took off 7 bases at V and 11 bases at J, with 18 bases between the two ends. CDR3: CASKIGQSPTPLHF. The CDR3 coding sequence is TGTGCCAGCAAAATAGGACAGTCCCCCACACCCCTCCACTTT.

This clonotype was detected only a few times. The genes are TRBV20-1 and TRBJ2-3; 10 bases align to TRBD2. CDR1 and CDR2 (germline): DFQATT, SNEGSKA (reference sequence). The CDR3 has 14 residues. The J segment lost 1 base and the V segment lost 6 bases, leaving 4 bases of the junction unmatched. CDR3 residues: CSASLAGGTDTQYF. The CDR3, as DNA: TGCAGTGCCAGTCTAGCGGGAGGCACAGATACGCAGTATTTT.

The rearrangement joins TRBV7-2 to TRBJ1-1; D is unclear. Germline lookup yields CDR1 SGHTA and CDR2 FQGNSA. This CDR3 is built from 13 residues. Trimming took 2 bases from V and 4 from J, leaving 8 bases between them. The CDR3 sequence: CASSLRALTEAFF. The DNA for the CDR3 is TGTGCCAGCAGCTTAAGGGCGCTCACTGAAGCTTTCTTT. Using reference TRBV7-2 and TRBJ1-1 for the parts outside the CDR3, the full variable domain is GAGVSQSPSNKVTEKGKDVELRCDPISGHTALYWYRQSLGQGLEFLIYFQGNSAPDKSGLPSDRFSAERTGGSVSTLTIQRTQQEDSAVYLCASSLRALTEAFFGQGTRLTVV.

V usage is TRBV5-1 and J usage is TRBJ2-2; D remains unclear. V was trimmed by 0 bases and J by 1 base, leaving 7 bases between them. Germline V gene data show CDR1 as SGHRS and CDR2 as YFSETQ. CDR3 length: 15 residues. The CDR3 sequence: CASSLEGGNTGELFF. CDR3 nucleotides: TGCGCCAGCAGCTTGGAGGGCGGGAACACCGGGGAGCTGTTTTTT.

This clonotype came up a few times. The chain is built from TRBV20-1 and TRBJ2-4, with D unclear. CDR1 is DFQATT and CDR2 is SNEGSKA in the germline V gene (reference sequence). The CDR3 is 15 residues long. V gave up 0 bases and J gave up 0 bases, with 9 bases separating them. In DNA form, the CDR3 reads TGCAGTGCTAGAGATCAAACAGTAGCCAAAAACATTCAGTACTTC. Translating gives CSARDQTVAKNIQYF.

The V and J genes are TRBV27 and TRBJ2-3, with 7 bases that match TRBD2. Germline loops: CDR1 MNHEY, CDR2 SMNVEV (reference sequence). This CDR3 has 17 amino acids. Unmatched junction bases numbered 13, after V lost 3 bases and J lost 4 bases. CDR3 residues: CASSLRLLAGVPDTQYF. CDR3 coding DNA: TGTGCCAGCAGTTTGAGACTACTGGCGGGAGTACCAGATACGCAGTATTTT.

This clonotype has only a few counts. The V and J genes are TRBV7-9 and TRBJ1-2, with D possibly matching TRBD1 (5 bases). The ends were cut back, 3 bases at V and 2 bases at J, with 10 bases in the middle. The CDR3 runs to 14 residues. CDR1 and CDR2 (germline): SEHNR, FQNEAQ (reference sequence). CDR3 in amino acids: CASSFGRGNYGYTF. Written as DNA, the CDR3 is TGTGCCAGCAGCTTCGGTCGGGGCAACTATGGCTACACCTTC.

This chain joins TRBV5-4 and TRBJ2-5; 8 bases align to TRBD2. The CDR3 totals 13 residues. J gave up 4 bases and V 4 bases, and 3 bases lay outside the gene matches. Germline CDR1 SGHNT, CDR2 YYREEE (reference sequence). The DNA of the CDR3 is TGTGCCAGCAGCCGGGGGGGCCGAGAGACCCAGTACTTC. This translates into CASSRGGRETQYF.